The 14 T cell receptor beta chains below come from one sample, sequenced in a study of cytomegalovirus exposure and HLA in healthy donors. Primers: 60 Vbeta forward and 13 Jbeta reverse. Profiling relied on immunoSEQ multiplex PCR, and the TCRdb table lists in-frame clones only, not all of them. The sample yields about 140,000 clones, approximately 78% seen once. Input material: PBMCs. These receptor sequences come from a man aged 18 to 35 in good health and CMV-seropositive.

The chain combines TRBV10-2 with TRBJ2-2, with a tentative D call TRBD2 (5 bases). V was trimmed by 3 bases and J by 5 bases, leaving 19 bases between them. The germline CDR1 and CDR2 sequences are WSHSY and SAAADI. CDR3 length equals 17 residues. The CDR3 sequence is CASSEGARRRLTGELFF. The CDR3 DNA follows: TGCGCCAGCAGTGAAGGCGCCAGAAGGAGGTTGACCGGGGAGCTGTTTTTT.

The chain carries TRBV5-6 and TRBJ1-1; D gene ambiguous. Germline V gives CDR1 SGHDT, CDR2 YYEEEE. The CDR3 runs 12 residues. V shed 2 bases and J shed 5 bases, with 7 bases lying between them. This CDR3 reads CASSFGETEAFF. The CDR3 DNA reads as TGTGCCAGCAGCTTTGGAGAAACTGAAGCTTTCTTT. The variable domain in full, completed from reference TRBV5-6 and TRBJ1-1, reads DAGVTQSPTHLIKTRGQQVTLRCSPKSGHDTVSWYQQALGQGPQFIFQYYEEEERQRGNFPDRFSGHQFPNYSSELNVNALLLGDSALYLCASSFGETEAFFGQGTRLTVV.

The chain has TRBV30 and TRBJ2-3; maybe TRBD2 (6 bases). Germline-derived CDR1 and CDR2 are GTSNPN and SVGIG (reference sequence). The ends were cut back, 4 bases at V and 3 bases at J, with 8 bases in the middle. This CDR3 has 12 residues. The CDR3 nucleotides are TGTGCCTGGAATAGCGGTACAGATACGCAGTATTTT. Its translation: CAWNSGTDTQYF. Supplemented by reference TRBV30 and TRBJ2-3, the full variable domain reads SQTIHQWPATLVQPVGSPLSLECTVEGTSNPNLYWYRQAAGRGLQLLFYSVGIGQISSEVPQNLSASRPQDRQFILSSKKLLLSDSGFYLCAWNSGTDTQYFGPGTRLTVL.

The genes are TRBV15 and TRBJ2-7, with 7 positions matching TRBD1. CDR1 LNHNV and CDR2 YYDKDF come from the germline V gene (reference sequence). V dropped 5 bases and J dropped 0; count of bases not matched to a gene: 4. This CDR3 is built from 14 residues. For the CDR3, the DNA is TGTGCCACCAGCTCATACAGGGGCTCCTACGAGCAGTACTTC. Its translation: CATSSYRGSYEQYF.

The V call is TRBV5-1, the J call TRBJ2-5; 9 bases agree with TRBD1. The CDR3 runs 13 residues. Looked up from germline, CDR1 is SGHRS and CDR2 is YFSETQ. The V gene end was trimmed by 7 bases and the J gene end by 5 bases; junction bases not matched to a gene: 6. CDR3 sequence reads: CASSETGGETQYF. The CDR3 coding sequence is TGCGCCAGCTCAGAAACAGGGGGCGAGACCCAGTACTTC. Based on the CDR3 plus reference TRBV5-1 and TRBJ2-5, the full variable domain is KAGVTQTPRYLIKTRGQQVTLSCSPISGHRSVSWYQQTPGQGLQFLFEYFSETQRNKGNFPGRFSGRQFSNSRSEMNVSTLELGDSALYLCASSETGGETQYFGPGTRLLVL.

The J gene is TRBJ2-5, the V gene TRBV6-5; D gene uncertain. TRBJ2-7 explains the end of the DNA better; the J call may be wrong. Germline-derived CDR1 and CDR2 are MNHEY and SVGAGI. The CDR3 length is 14 residues. The CDR3 loop reads CASSLSRSSYEQYF. Here the CDR3 DNA reads TGTGCCAGCAGTTTATCGCGGAGCTCCTACGAGCAGTACTTC.

This chain connects TRBV28 to TRBJ2-1; D might be TRBD2 (5 bases). CDR1 MDHEN and CDR2 SYDVKM come from the germline V gene. The CDR3 extends over 12 amino acids. V lost 7 bases and J lost 10, with 14 bases in between. The CDR3: CASTQRGREQFF. For the CDR3, the DNA is TGTGCCAGCACCCAAAGAGGGCGAGAGCAGTTCTTC.

The genes are TRBV2 and TRBJ1-1, with a weak D call TRBD1 (6 bases). The ends were cut back, 3 bases at V and 0 bases at J, with 8 bases in the middle. Per the germline V gene, CDR1 is SNHLY and CDR2 is FYNNEI. This CDR3 comprises 14 residues. CDR3 sequence reads: CASSEDSLNTEAFF. In DNA, the CDR3 is TGTGCCAGCAGTGAGGACAGTTTGAACACTGAAGCTTTCTTT.

This rearrangement joins TRBV6-6 to TRBJ2-1; D is possibly TRBD2 (7 bases). Germline V gene sequence: CDR1 MNHNY, CDR2 SVGAGI (reference sequence). This CDR3 is 14 amino acids long. V lost 6 bases to trimming and J lost 7 bases, with 16 bases between them. In DNA form, the CDR3 reads TGTGCCAGCAGCGCCCGGGGGCGGGAGAATGAGCAGTTCTTC. Protein: CASSARGRENEQFF.

This chain joins TRBV15 and TRBJ2-1; maybe TRBD2 (6 bases). Deletions cut 0 bases from V and 7 bases from J, with 16 bases between. Germline V gives CDR1 LNHNV, CDR2 YYDKDF (reference sequence). This CDR3 region has 16 residues. CDR3 sequence (DNA): TGTGCCACCAGCAGAGAACGGGCCGGGGGAGATAATGAGCAGTTCTTC. Translation: CATSRERAGGDNEQFF.

The chain carries TRBV27 and TRBJ2-1; 9 bases align to TRBD1. The V segment lost 0 bases and the J segment 7 bases; nucleotides outside the gene matches: 7. This CDR3 spans 16 amino acids. CDR1 is MNHEY and CDR2 is SMNVEV in the germline V gene (reference sequence). The CDR3 spells CASSLSAGTGWNEQFF. CDR3 DNA: TGTGCCAGCAGTTTATCGGCCGGGACAGGGTGGAATGAGCAGTTCTTC.

This chain connects TRBV15 to TRBJ2-3, with TRBD2 matching 14 bases. The CDR3 is 18 amino acids. Germline V CDR1 and CDR2: LNHNV, YYDKDF (reference sequence). The junction had 7 bases not matched to a gene; V was cut back by 1 base and J by 4 bases. The CDR3 region has the DNA TGTGCCACCAGCAGAGTGTCGGGACTAGCGGGAGTGTCAGATACGCAGTATTTT. As protein: CATSRVSGLAGVSDTQYF.

This chain connects TRBV5-1 to TRBJ1-3, with D hard to call. In germline, CDR1 is SGHRS, CDR2 YFSETQ. The CDR3 has 15 residues. Trimming took off 2 bases at V and 0 bases at J, with 9 bases between the two ends. The CDR3 is CASSLPRTSGNTIYF. The CDR3 DNA sequence: TGCGCCAGCAGCTTACCCAGAACCTCTGGAAACACCATATATTTT.

A few counts support this clone. V and J are TRBV5-8 and TRBJ2-7; the match to TRBD2 covers 10 bases. The CDR3 consists of 15 residues. The ends lost 3 bases at V and 1 base at J; junction bases unmatched: 4. Germline CDR1 is SGHTS and CDR2 is YDEGEE. Here the CDR3 reads CASSSGLARSYEQYF. The CDR3 DNA sequence: TGTGCCAGCAGCTCGGGACTAGCGCGGTCCTACGAGCAGTACTTC.